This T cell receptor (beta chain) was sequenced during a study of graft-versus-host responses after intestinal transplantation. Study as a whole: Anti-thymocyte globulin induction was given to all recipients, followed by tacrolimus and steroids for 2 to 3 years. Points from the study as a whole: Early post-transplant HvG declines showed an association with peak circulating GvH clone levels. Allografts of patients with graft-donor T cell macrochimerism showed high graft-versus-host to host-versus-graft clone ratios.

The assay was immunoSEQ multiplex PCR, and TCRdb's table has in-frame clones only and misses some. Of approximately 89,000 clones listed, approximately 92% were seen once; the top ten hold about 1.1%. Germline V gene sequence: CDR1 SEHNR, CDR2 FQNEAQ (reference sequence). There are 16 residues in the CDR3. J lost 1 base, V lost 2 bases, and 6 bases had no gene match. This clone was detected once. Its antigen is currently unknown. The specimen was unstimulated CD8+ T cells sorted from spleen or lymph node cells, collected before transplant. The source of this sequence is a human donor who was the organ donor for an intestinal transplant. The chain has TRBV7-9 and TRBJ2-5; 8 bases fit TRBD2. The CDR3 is CASSLSLAGPQETQYF. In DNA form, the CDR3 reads TGTGCCAGCAGCTTATCTCTAGCGGGTCCCCAAGAGACCCAGTACTTC.